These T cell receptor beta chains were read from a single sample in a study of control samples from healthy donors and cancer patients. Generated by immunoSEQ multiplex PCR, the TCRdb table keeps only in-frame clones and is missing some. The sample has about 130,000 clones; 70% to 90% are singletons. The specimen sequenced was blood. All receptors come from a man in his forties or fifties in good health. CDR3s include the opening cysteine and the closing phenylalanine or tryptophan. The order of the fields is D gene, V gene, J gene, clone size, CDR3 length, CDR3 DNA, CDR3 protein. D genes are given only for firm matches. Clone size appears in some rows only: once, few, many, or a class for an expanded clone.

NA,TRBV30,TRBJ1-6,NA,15,TGTGCCTGGAGTTCCACCGGGATTCGGGGGTCACCCCTCCACTTT,CAWSSTGIRGSPLHF
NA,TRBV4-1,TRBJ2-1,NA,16,TGCGCCAGCAGCCCGGAGAGTAGTATCTCCTACAATGAGCAGTTCTTC,CASSPESSISYNEQFF
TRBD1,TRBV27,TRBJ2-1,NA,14,TGTGCCAGCAGTTTTGACAGGGGGTTCGGTGAGCAGTTCTTC,CASSFDRGFGEQFF
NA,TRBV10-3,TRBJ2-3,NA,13,TGTGCCACCAAAGGGGTTGAAACAGATACGCAGTATTTT,CATKGVETDTQYF
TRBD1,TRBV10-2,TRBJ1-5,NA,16,TGCGCCAGCAGATCGGGGGACAGGGGATCGGGACAGCCCCAGCATTTT,CASRSGDRGSGQPQHF
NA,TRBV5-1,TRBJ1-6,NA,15,TGCGCCAGCAGCTTGTCGCAGAACTATAATTCACCCCTCCACTTT,CASSLSQNYNSPLHF
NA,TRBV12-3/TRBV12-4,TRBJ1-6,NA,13,TGTGCCAGCAGTTTAGACCCCAATTCACCCCTCCACTTT,CASSLDPNSPLHF
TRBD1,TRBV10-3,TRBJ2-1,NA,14,TGTGCCGGACGTGGCCTAGCAGGGGGCGGCGAGCAGTTCTTC,CAGRGLAGGGEQFF
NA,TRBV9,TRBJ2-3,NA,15,TGTGCCAGCAGCCCCAGATTCCTAAGCACAGATACGCAGTATTTT,CASSPRFLSTDTQYF
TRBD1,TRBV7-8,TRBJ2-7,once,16,TGTGCCAGCAGCGATCTATTCGGACAGGGAGTCTACGAGCAGTACTTC,CASSDLFGQGVYEQYF
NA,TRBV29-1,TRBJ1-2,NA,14,TGCAGCGTTGAGGGTGGGGAGTCCTGGGATGGCTACACCTTC,CSVEGGESWDGYTF
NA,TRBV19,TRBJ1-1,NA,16,TGTGCCAGTAGTATATTTTTGGGACTTATGAACACTGAAGCTTTCTTT,CASSIFLGLMNTEAFF
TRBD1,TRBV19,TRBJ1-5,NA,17,TGTGCCAGTAGTACTCCCGGACAGGGCCTAAGCAATCAGCCCCAGCATTTT,CASSTPGQGLSNQPQHF
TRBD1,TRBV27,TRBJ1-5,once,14,TGTGCCAGCAGTTGGACAGGGGGCAATCAGCCCCAGCATTTT,CASSWTGGNQPQHF
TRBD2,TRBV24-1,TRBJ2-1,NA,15,TGTGCCACCAGTGATTTGACTAGCGGTCCGGGTGAGCAGTTCTTC,CATSDLTSGPGEQFF
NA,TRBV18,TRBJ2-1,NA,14,TGTGCCAGCTCACCGGCGGGGTCCTACAATGAGCAGTTCTTC,CASSPAGSYNEQFF
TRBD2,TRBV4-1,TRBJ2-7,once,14,TGCGCCAGCAGCCAACCCCCGAGGCGGGGGGAGCAGTACTTC,CASSQPPRRGEQYF
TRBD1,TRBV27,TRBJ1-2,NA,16,TGTGCCAGCAGTTTAGTATGGGACAGGGTCGACTATGGCTACACCTTC,CASSLVWDRVDYGYTF
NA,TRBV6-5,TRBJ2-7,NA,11,TGTGCCAGCAGACAGGGATACGAGCAGTACTTC,CASRQGYEQYF
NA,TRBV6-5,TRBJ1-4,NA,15,TGTGCCAGCACCAAAAGGGGGGGGCTTTTGGAAAAACTGTTTTTT,CASTKRGGLLEKLFF
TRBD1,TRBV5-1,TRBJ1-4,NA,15,TGCGCCAGCAGTATTCTCGGGACAGATAATGAAAAACTGTTTTTT,CASSILGTDNEKLFF
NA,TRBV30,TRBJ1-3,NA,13,TGTGCCTGGAGTGTCCCAGCTGGAAACACCATATATTTT,CAWSVPAGNTIYF
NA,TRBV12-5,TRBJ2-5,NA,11,TGTGCTAGTGGCACGGTAGAGACCCAGTACTTC,CASGTVETQYF
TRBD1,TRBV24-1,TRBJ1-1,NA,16,TGTGCCACCAGTGATGACCACAGGGGGGCGGACACTGAAGCTTTCTTT,CATSDDHRGADTEAFF
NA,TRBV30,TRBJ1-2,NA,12,TGTGCCTGCCAGCTCAGTAACTATGGCTACACCTTC,CACQLSNYGYTF